This T cell receptor beta chain was recorded in a study of beta chain features in type 1 diabetes. CDR1 and CDR2 (germline): GTSNPN, SVGIG (reference sequence). Trimming cost V 1 base and J 10 bases; bases outside gene matches: 8. This CDR3 comprises 13 residues. At least ten counts were recorded for this clone. The study reverse transcribed the entire isolated RNA, so it sequenced expressed TCRB transcripts. Profiled with immunoSEQ multiplex PCR; TCRdb holds only in-frame clones, not every one. The table lists 130,000 to 150,000 clones, about 10% of them singletons. This chain uses TRBV30 with TRBJ1-1; TRBD1 agrees at 8 bases. Sequenced input: naive CD4+ T cells from blood. The TCR comes from a man younger than 35 in good health. CDR3 amino acids: CAWSAGQGGGAFF. Here the CDR3 DNA reads TGTGCCTGGAGTGCCGGACAGGGCGGCGGAGCTTTCTTT.